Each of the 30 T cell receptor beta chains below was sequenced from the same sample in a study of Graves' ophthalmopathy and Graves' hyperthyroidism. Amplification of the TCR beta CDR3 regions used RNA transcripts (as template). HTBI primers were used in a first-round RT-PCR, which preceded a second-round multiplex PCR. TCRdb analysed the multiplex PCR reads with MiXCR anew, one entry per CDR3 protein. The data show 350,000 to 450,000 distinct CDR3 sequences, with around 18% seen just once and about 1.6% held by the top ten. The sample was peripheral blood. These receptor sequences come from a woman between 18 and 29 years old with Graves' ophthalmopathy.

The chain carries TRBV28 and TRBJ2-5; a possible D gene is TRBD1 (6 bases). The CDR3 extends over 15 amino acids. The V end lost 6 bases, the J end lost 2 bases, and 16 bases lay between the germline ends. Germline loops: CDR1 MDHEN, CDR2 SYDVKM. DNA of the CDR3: TGTGCCAGCAGACCCACCTGGACAGAGCAAGAGACCCAGTACTTC. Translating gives CASRPTWTEQETQYF.

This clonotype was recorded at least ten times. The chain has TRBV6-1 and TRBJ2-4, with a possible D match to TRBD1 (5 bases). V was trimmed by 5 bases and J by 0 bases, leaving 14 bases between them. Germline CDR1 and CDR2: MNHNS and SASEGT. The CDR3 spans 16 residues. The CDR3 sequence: CASSPRQSLAKNIQYF. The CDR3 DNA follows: TGTGCCAGCAGTCCGAGACAGAGCCTAGCCAAAAACATTCAGTACTTC.

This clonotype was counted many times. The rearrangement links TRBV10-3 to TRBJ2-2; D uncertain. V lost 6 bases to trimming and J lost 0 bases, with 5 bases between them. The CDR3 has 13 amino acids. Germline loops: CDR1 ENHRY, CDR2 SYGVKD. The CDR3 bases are TGTGCCATCAGGAATACGAACACCGGGGAGCTGTTTTTT. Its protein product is CAIRNTNTGELFF.

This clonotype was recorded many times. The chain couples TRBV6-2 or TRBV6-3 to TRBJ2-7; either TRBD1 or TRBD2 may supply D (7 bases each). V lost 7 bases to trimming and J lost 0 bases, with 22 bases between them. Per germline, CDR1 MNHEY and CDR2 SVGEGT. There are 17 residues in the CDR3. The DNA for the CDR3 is TGTGCCAGCACCAAGAACATACAGGGGAGGGGCTCCTACGAGCAGTACTTC. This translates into CASTKNIQGRGSYEQYF.

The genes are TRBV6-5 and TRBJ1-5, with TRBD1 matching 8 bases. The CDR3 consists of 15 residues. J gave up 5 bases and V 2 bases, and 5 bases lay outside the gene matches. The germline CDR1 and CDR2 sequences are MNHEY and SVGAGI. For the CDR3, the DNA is TGTGCCAGCAGTTACACCAGACAGGGGTATCAGCCCCAGCATTTT. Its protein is CASSYTRQGYQPQHF.

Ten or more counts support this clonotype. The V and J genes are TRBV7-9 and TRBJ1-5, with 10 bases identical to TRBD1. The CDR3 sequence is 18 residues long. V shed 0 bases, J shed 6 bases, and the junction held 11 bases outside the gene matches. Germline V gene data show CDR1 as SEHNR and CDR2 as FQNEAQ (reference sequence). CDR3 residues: CASSLAPPGQGFGQPQHF. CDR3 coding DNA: TGTGCCAGCAGCTTAGCTCCACCGGGACAGGGGTTCGGTCAGCCCCAGCATTTT.

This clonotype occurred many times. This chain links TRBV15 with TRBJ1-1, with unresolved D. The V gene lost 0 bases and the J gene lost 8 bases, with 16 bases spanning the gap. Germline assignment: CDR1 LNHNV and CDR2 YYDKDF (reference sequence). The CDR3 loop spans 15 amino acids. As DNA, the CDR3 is TGTGCCACCAGCAGAGATCTCTTTACGGGCGCCGAAGCTTTCTTT. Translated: CATSRDLFTGAEAFF.

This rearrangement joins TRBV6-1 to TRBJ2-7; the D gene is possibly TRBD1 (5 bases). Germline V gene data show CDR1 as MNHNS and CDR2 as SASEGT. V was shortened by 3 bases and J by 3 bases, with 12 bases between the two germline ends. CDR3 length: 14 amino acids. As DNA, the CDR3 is TGTGCCAGCAGTGACCAGGGTGCGAACTACGAGCAGTACTTC. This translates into CASSDQGANYEQYF.

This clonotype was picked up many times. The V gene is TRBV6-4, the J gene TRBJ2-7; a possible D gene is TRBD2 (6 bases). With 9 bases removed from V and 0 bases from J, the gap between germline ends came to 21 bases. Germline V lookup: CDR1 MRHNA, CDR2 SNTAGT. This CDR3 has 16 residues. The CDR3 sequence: CASSGGNPPSSYEQYF. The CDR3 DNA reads TGTGCCAGTTCCGGGGGAAACCCACCGAGCTCCTACGAGCAGTACTTC.

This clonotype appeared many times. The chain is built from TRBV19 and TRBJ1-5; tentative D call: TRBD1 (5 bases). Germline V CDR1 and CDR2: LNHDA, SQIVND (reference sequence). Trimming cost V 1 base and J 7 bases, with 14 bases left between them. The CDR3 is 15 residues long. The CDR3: CASSIVGREDQPQHF. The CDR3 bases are TGTGCCAGTAGTATAGTAGGCAGGGAGGACCAGCCCCAGCATTTT.

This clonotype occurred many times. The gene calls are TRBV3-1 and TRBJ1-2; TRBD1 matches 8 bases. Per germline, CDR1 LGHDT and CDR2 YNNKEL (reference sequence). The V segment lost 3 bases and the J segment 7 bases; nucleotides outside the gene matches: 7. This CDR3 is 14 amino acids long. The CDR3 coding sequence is TGTGCCAGCAGCCAGCAAGACAGGGGCGGTGGCTACACCTTC. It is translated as CASSQQDRGGGYTF.

CDR3 DNA sequence: TGTGCCAGTAGTTCGTCCCCGGGACTGGGGAACACTGAAGCTTTCTTT. It specifies CASSSSPGLGNTEAFF. The chain combines TRBV19 with TRBJ1-1; TRBD1 is a possible D gene (5 bases). Trimming removed 5 bases from V and 1 base from J, with 17 bases in between. The germline V gene encodes CDR1 LNHDA and CDR2 SQIVND (reference sequence). This CDR3 spans 16 amino acids.

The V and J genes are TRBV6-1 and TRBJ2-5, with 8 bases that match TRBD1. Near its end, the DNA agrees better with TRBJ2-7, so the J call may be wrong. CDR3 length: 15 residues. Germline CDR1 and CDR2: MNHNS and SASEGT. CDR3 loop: CASSPARDRGYEQYF. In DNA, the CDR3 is TGTGCCAGCAGTCCCGCGAGAGACAGGGGTTACGAGCAGTACTTC.

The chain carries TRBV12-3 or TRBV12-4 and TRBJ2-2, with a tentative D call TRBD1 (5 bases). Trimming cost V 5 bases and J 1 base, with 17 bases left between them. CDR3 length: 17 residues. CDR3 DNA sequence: TGTGCCAGCAGTATGACAGATCTCATGGGGAACACCGGGGAGCTGTTTTTT. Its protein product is CASSMTDLMGNTGELFF.

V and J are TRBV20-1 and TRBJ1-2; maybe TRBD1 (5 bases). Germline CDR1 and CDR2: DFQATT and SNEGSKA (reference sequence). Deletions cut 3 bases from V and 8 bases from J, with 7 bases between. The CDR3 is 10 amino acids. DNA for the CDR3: TGCAGTGCTAGTGCAGGGGGCTACACCTTC. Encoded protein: CSASAGGYTF.

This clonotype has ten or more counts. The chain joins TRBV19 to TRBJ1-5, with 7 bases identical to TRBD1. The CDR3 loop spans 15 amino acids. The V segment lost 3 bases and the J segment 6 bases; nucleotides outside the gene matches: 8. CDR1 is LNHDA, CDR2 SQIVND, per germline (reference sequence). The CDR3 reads CASSIVEGAGQPQHF. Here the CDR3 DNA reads TGTGCCAGTAGTATTGTCGAGGGGGCCGGTCAGCCCCAGCATTTT.

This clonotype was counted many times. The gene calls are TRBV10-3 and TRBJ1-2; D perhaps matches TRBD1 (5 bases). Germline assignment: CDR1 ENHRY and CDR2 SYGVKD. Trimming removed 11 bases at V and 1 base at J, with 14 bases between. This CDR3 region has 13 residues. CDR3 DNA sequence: TGTGCCGTCCGGGACGGAGTTAACTATGGCTACACCTTC. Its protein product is CAVRDGVNYGYTF.

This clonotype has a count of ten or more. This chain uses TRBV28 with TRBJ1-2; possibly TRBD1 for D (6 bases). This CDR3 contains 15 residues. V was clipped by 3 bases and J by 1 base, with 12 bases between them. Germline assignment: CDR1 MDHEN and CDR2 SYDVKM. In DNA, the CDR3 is TGTGCCAGCAGTTTGCTCGGACAGTATAACTATGGCTACACCTTC. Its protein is CASSLLGQYNYGYTF.

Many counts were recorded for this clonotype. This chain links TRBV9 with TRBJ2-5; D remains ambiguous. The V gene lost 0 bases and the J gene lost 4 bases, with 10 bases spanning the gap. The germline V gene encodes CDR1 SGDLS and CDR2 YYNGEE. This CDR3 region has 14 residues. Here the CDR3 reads CASSVGNTAETQYF. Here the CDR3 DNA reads TGTGCCAGCAGCGTAGGGAACACGGCAGAGACCCAGTACTTC.

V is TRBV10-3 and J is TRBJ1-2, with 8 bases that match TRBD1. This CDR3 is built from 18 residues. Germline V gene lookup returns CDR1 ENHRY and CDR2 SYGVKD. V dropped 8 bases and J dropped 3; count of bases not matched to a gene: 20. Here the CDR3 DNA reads TGTGCCATCCGGTCGGACCATCACCGGGACAGGCTCTACTATGGCTACACCTTC. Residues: CAIRSDHHRDRLYYGYTF.

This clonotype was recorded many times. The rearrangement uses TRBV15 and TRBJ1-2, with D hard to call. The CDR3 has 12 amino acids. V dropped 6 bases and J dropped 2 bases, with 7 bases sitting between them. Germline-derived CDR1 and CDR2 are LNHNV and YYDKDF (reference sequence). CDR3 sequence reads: CATSDGNYGYTF. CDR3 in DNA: TGTGCCACCAGTGACGGGAACTATGGCTACACCTTC.

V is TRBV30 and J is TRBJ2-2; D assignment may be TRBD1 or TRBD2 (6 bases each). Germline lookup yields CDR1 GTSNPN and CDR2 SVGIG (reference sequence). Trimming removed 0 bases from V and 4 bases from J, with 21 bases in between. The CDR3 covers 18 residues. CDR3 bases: TGTGCCTGGAGTGTAAGGATTCCAGGACGGGGGCGCACCGGGGAGCTGTTTTTT. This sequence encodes CAWSVRIPGRGRTGELFF. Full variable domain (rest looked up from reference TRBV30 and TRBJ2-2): SQTIHQWPATLVQPVGSPLSLECTVEGTSNPNLYWYRQAAGRGLQLLFYSVGIGQISSEVPQNLSASRPQDRQFILSSKKLLLSDSGFYLCAWSVRIPGRGRTGELFFGEGSRLTVL.

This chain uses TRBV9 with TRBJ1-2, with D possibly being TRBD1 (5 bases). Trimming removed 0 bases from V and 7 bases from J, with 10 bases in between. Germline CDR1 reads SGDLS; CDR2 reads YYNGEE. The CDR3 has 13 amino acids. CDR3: CASSVDLGRGYTF. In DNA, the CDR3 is TGTGCCAGCAGCGTAGATCTGGGACGTGGCTACACCTTC.

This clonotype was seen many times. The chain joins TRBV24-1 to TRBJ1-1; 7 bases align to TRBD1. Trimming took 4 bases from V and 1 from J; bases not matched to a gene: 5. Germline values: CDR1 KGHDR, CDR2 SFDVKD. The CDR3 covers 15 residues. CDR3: CATSDGGQPNTEAFF. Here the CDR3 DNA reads TGTGCCACCAGTGACGGGGGACAGCCGAACACTGAAGCTTTCTTT.

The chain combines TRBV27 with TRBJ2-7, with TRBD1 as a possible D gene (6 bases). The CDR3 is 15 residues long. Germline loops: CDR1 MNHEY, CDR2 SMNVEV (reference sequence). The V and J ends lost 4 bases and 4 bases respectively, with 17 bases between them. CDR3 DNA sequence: TGTGCCAGCAGTTACCCCGGGACACGAACTTACGAGCAGTACTTC. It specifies CASSYPGTRTYEQYF.

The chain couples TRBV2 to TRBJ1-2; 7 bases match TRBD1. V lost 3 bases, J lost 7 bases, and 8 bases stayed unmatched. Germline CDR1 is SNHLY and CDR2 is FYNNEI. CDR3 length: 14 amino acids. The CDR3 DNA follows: TGTGCCAGCAGTGACCAGGGGGTCGGCGGTGGCTACACCTTC. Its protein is CASSDQGVGGGYTF.

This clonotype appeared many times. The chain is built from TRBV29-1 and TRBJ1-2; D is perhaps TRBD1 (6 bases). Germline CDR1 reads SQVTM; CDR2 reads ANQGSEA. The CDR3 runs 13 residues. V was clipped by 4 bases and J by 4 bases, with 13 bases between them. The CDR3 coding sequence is TGCAGCGTTGGGACAGCCTCAGGCTATGGCTACACCTTC. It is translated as CSVGTASGYGYTF.

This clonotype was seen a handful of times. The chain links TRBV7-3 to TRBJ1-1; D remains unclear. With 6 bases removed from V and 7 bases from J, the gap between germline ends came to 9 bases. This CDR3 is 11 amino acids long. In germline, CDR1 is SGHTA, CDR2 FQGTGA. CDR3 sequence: CASRGLGEAFF. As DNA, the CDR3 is TGTGCCAGCAGGGGCCTGGGTGAAGCTTTCTTT.

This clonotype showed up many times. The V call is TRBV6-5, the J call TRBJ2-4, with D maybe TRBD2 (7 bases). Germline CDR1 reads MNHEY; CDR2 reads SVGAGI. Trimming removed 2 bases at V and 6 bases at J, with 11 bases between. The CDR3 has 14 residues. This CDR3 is CASSYRRGGNIQYF. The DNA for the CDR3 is TGTGCCAGCAGTTACAGGAGGGGGGGAAACATTCAGTACTTC.

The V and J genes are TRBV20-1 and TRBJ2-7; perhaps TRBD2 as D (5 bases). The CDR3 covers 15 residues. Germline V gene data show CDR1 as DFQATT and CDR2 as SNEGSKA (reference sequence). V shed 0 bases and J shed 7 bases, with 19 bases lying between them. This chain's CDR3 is CSARDGSGPKGEQYF. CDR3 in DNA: TGCAGTGCTAGAGATGGGAGCGGACCGAAAGGTGAGCAGTACTTC.